This T cell receptor (beta chain) was obtained from a study of blood T cell repertoires in COVID-19 (dated by TCRdb to 2020 to 2021). Looking at the study overall: Collaborator samples came from the United States, Italy and Spain and covered acute and convalescent phases of COVID-19. The prospective study material was composed of cDNA or gDNA derived from T cells, B-cell-depleted T cells, or PBMCs. Subjects who had been exposed to COVID-19, were actively infected with it, or had recovered from it provided the deeply sampled blood TCRbeta repertoires that made up the dataset. The repertoires were released in a freely available public database meant as a resource for research on the immune response to SARS-CoV-2. The samples were drawn from the first 160 participants of the ongoing ImmuneRACE study and from under 1,500 subjects provided by 6 global collaborators. A de-identified subject ID, COVID-19 status, age in years and sex were almost always included in the sample metadata. HLA class I and class II types, where available, came from metadata supplied by the sample provider rather than from assay-based typing.

Of note for this clone: Its antigen is currently not known. No clone much larger than this one lies a single base away; base qualities are absent.

TCRbeta CDR3 regions were amplified from genomic DNA by means of the immunoSEQ Assay, a bias-controlled multiplex PCR. The paper's data handling went like this. The number of nucleated cells in each sample was estimated by amplification of reference gene primers within the assay. To quantify the absolute abundance of each unique TCRbeta CDR3 rearrangement, sequence reads were collapsed and filtered. For each sample, productive Simpson clonality was calculated as the square root of Simpson's diversity index over productive rearrangements. TCRdb carries this immuneACCESS record with in-frame sequences only. Its versions omit some clonotypes, under half of them owing to an unresolved V gene in the studies checked, with the rest unexplained. The DNA gave D and trimming, while V, J and clone size come from that table. The sample table contains 160,000 or so clones; only one count was recorded for approximately 91% of them. In total, the top ten clones hold approximately 2% of the sample.

The CDR3 holds 17 amino acids from the cysteine to the phenylalanine. The retained sequence is limited to the CDR3, 51 bases, with the frame set at the first base. Here V drops 3 bases and J drops 7 bases, and the junction holds 13 bases not matched to any gene. The germline V gene (reference sequence) gives CDR1 as SGHNT and CDR2 as YYREEE. Here is what the overall study found, with its caveats: How much clinical and demographic metadata was included differed by source and by participant, and the metadata was provided uncurated.

Whole blood was collected in K2EDTA tubes by collaborating institutions according to the institutions' own protocols. For TCRbeta analysis, collaborators shipped samples in one of three forms: frozen whole blood, isolated PBMCs, or DNA extracted from either of those sample types. This TCR derives from a man aged 18 to 35 with acute or convalescent COVID-19. The V and J segments used are TRBV5-4 and TRBJ1-6, with 7 bases aligning to TRBD1. The sequenced sample was peripheral blood. The DNA sequence is given as TGTGCCAGCAGCTCCGGAAAGTCGGGACAGCTGAATTCACCCCTCCACTTT. This encodes CASSSGKSGQLNSPLHF.